This entry lists 14 T cell receptor beta chains sequenced from one sample in a study of CD8 T cells in ankylosing spondylitis. TCRdb re-called the 5' RACE reads with MiXCR, one entry per CDR3 protein. Of roughly 190,000 distinct CDR3 sequences in the sample, around 13% were seen once. Specimen: blood, either unsorted or a sorted T cell fraction (not recorded which). These receptors originate from a male donor with ankylosing spondylitis or in good health (not recorded which).

A single count supports this clonotype. The chain joins TRBV6-5 to TRBJ2-5, with 9 positions matching TRBD2. Germline V lookup: CDR1 MNHEY, CDR2 SVGAGI. CDR3 length equals 15 residues. V lost 4 bases, J lost 5 bases, and 8 bases stayed unmatched. The CDR3, as DNA: TGTGCCAGCAGTTCCGGGACTAGCTCGAGTGAGACCCAGTACTTC. It codes for CASSSGTSSSETQYF.

This clonotype was counted a few times. The chain is built from TRBV2 and TRBJ1-1, with D uncertain. Germline CDR1 is SNHLY and CDR2 is FYNNEI. This CDR3 spans 16 amino acids. V was shortened by 0 bases and J by 1 base, with 12 bases between the two germline ends. CDR3 bases: TGTGCCAGCAGTGAAGCGTCCCGGACGGCGAACACTGAAGCTTTCTTT. Translated, it gives CASSEASRTANTEAFF.

This clonotype was counted between two and nine times. The rearrangement links TRBV11-2 to TRBJ2-7, with 7 positions matching TRBD1. The J segment lost 2 bases and the V segment lost 4 bases, leaving 11 bases of the junction unmatched. The CDR3 contains 16 residues. Germline V gene sequence: CDR1 SGHAT, CDR2 FQNNGV. The DNA of the CDR3 is TGTGCCAGCAGCTCACTCCACAGGGGAAGGGCCTACGAGCAGTACTTC. This sequence encodes CASSSLHRGRAYEQYF. Looking up the rest from reference TRBV11-2 and TRBJ2-7 gives the full variable domain: EAGVAQSPRYKIIEKRQSVAFWCNPISGHATLYWYQQILGQGPKLLIQFQNNGVVDDSQLPKDRFSAERLKGVDSTLKIQPAKLEDSAVYLCASSSLHRGRAYEQYFGPGTRLTVT.

This clonotype was counted a few times. V gene TRBV9 combines with J gene TRBJ1-1, with D tentatively TRBD1 (5 bases). The CDR3 loop spans 13 amino acids. Germline CDR1 SGDLS, CDR2 YYNGEE. V lost 2 bases and J lost 5, with 10 bases in between. The chain's CDR3 is CASSVSRTTEAFF. The CDR3 DNA follows: TGTGCCAGCAGCGTCTCGAGGACAACTGAAGCTTTCTTT.

This clonotype was detected ten times or more. The CDR3 loop is CASSLSLAGGWNEQFF. CDR3 coding DNA: TGTGCCAGCAGTTTATCTCTAGCGGGGGGTTGGAATGAGCAGTTCTTC. This rearrangement joins TRBV12-3 or TRBV12-4 to TRBJ2-1, with 11 positions matching TRBD2. Trimming took 2 bases from V and 7 from J; bases not matched to a gene: 7. The CDR3 runs to 16 residues.

This clonotype has at least ten counts. This chain links TRBV7-8 with TRBJ1-1; possibly TRBD1 for D (5 bases). V was cut by 4 bases and J by 7 bases, with 10 bases left in between. This CDR3 region has 12 residues. The V gene's germline CDR1 is SGHVS and CDR2 FQNEAQ. The CDR3, as DNA: TGTGCCAGCAGCTCGGGGACGGGTGAAGCTTTCTTT. It translates to CASSSGTGEAFF. Together with reference TRBV7-8 and TRBJ1-1, the CDR3 gives the full variable domain: GAGVSQSPRYKVAKRGQDVALRCDPISGHVSLFWYQQALGQGPEFLTYFQNEAQLDKSGLPSDRFFAERPEGSVSTLKIQRTQQEDSAVYLCASSSGTGEAFFGQGTRLTVV.

The sample holds a few counts of this clonotype. The CDR3 protein is CASSQLREGPSYNEQFF. The DNA of the CDR3 is TGCGCCAGCAGCCAGTTACGGGAGGGCCCCTCCTACAATGAGCAGTTCTTC. The chain links TRBV4-1 to TRBJ2-1, with 8 bases fitting TRBD2. The CDR3 loop spans 17 amino acids. J was trimmed by 0 bases and V by 3 bases; bases with no gene match: 7. CDR1 MGHRA and CDR2 YSYEKL come from the germline V gene.

This clonotype has a count of ten or more. The CDR3 region has the DNA TGTGCCAGCAGCCTCGGACAGGGGGATGTGAAGACCCAGTACTTC. This translates into CASSLGQGDVKTQYF. The V call is TRBV12-3 or TRBV12-4, the J call TRBJ2-5; 10 bases match TRBD1. V was pared by 6 bases and J by 6 bases, with 10 bases of the junction left unmatched. The CDR3 length is 15 residues.

In its sample, this clonotype was seen a few times. The chain has TRBV4-1 and TRBJ2-1; D not certain. The CDR3 sequence is 14 residues long. V was shortened by 0 bases and J by 10 bases, with 13 bases between the two germline ends. In germline, CDR1 is MGHRA, CDR2 YSYEKL. DNA for the CDR3: TGCGCCAGCAGCCAAGATCACCCCTTGGGGGAGCAGTTCTTC. This gives the protein CASSQDHPLGEQFF.

This clonotype was seen ten or more times. The CDR3 DNA is TGTGCCAGCAGCCGGACAGGGAACGAGCAGTACTTC. Encoded protein: CASSRTGNEQYF. The genes are TRBV5-5 and TRBJ2-7; TRBD1 matches at 8 bases. CDR1 is SGHKS, CDR2 YYEKEE, per germline (reference sequence). The CDR3 contains 12 residues. Trimming at V came to 4 bases and at J to 5 bases, leaving 2 bases not matched to a gene.

Only a few counts were recorded for this clonotype. This rearrangement joins TRBV12-3 or TRBV12-4 to TRBJ2-5; 7 bases are shared with TRBD2. Trimming took 6 bases from V and 1 from J; bases not matched to a gene: 23. This CDR3 has 20 amino acids. The CDR3 coding sequence is TGTGCCAGCAGCGGGGGGAACAGCCAGCACCGGAGTACATTCCAAGAGACCCAGTACTTC. This gives the protein CASSGGNSQHRSTFQETQYF.

This clonotype occurred a few times. This chain links TRBV29-1 with TRBJ2-1, with D unclear. Deletions cut 0 bases from V and 7 bases from J, with 16 bases between. Germline V gene data show CDR1 as SQVTM and CDR2 as ANQGSEA. The CDR3 loop spans 15 amino acids. The CDR3: CSVEEVSPPPNEQFF. CDR3 sequence (DNA): TGCAGCGTTGAAGAAGTCAGTCCACCTCCAAATGAGCAGTTCTTC.

This clonotype was seen a handful of times. The chain carries TRBV5-1 and TRBJ1-2; the D is unclear. Per the germline V gene, CDR1 is SGHRS and CDR2 is YFSETQ. The CDR3 totals 16 residues. V was cut by 0 bases and J by 3 bases, with 15 bases left in between. CDR3 nucleotide sequence: TGCGCCAGCAGCTTGGATCGGGCCGATCCTCACTATGGCTACACCTTC. It yields the protein CASSLDRADPHYGYTF.

The chain couples TRBV6-1 to TRBJ1-2; 8 bases match TRBD1. Per the germline V gene, CDR1 is MNHNS and CDR2 is SASEGT. CDR3 length: 15 residues. The V segment lost 0 bases and the J segment 4 bases; nucleotides outside the gene matches: 4. The CDR3, as DNA: TGTGCCAGCAGTGAAGCGGGAACAGGGGGCTATGGCTACACCTTC. Protein: CASSEAGTGGYGYTF.